The 14 T cell receptor beta chains below all came from one sample that was sequenced in a study of shared clonotypes between healthy human individuals. The naive CD8 population came from CD45RO-negative cells selected for CCR7, without terminally differentiated effector memory CD45RA+ cells. Sequencing was performed with immunoSEQ multiplex PCR; in TCRdb, only in-frame clones are kept and a portion is missing. The sample includes some 2,100,000 clones, approximately 94% seen only once; the top ten take about 1.8%. Specimen: naive CD8+ T cells from PBMCs. Source of these receptors: a man between 18 and 29 years old in good health. Some clones in this sample may be carry-over from other donors' samples.

This rearrangement joins TRBV4-1 to TRBJ2-2; D may be TRBD1 or TRBD2 (5 bases each). The CDR3 spans 16 residues. The germline CDR1 and CDR2 sequences are MGHRA and YSYEKL. V lost 0 bases and J 3 bases, leaving 11 bases between the germline ends. CDR3 loop: CASSQDVGVDTGELFF. The CDR3 DNA reads as TGCGCCAGCAGCCAAGATGTGGGGGTCGACACCGGGGAGCTGTTTTTT.

The DNA of the CDR3 is TGTGCCAGCAGCTTGTGGGCCCTAGGAGAGACTGAAGCTTTCTTT. Protein: CASSLWALGETEAFF. The chain has TRBV7-3 and TRBJ1-1; D uncertain. Between the trimmed V and J ends, which lost 3 bases and 5 bases, there was a span of 16 bases. Per germline, CDR1 SGHTA and CDR2 FQGTGA. The CDR3 totals 15 residues.

This chain links TRBV6-5 with TRBJ2-7; D possibly corresponds to TRBD1 (6 bases). The CDR3 loop spans 13 amino acids. V was trimmed by 5 bases and J by 2 bases, leaving 10 bases between them. Per germline, CDR1 MNHEY and CDR2 SVGAGI. The CDR3 reads CASSLGTPYEQYF. CDR3 nucleotides: TGTGCCAGCAGTCTCGGGACACCCTACGAGCAGTACTTC.

Concerning this clone itself: The sample carries other DNA sequences with the same CDR3. V and J are TRBV4-1 and TRBJ2-7, with D tentatively TRBD2 (5 bases). This CDR3 comprises 15 residues. Germline V lookup: CDR1 MGHRA, CDR2 YSYEKL. V lost 0 bases and J lost 3, with 12 bases in between. CDR3 loop: CASSQDGLGSYEQYF. As DNA, the CDR3 is TGCGCCAGCAGCCAAGACGGACTGGGGAGCTACGAGCAGTACTTC.

This clone appeared a single time. V and J are TRBV28 and TRBJ2-7, with 8 bases fitting TRBD2. V shed 7 bases and J 6 bases; nucleotides not matched to a gene: 11. CDR3 size: 14 residues. In germline, CDR1 is MDHEN, CDR2 SYDVKM. The CDR3: CASNLAGGESEQYF. The DNA for the CDR3 is TGTGCCAGCAACCTAGCGGGTGGCGAGAGCGAGCAGTACTTC.

The chain uses TRBV6-1 and TRBJ2-1, with D possibly matching TRBD2 (5 bases). The V end lost 2 bases, the J end lost 16 bases, and 18 bases lay between the germline ends. Germline CDR1 is MNHNS and CDR2 is SASEGT. This CDR3 region has 13 residues. The CDR3 DNA follows: TGTGCCAGCAGTGAACTGAGAGGGTCAAGAAGATTCTTC. This sequence encodes CASSELRGSRRFF.

The chain has TRBV27 and TRBJ2-7; 11 positions agree with TRBD2. CDR1 and CDR2 from the germline V gene are MNHEY and SMNVEV (reference sequence). V trimming: 6 bases; J trimming: 5 bases; junction bases outside the gene matches: 9. This CDR3 is built from 15 residues. The CDR3 loop is CASRPGLAGYNEQYF. The CDR3 DNA reads as TGTGCCAGCAGACCAGGACTAGCGGGTTATAACGAGCAGTACTTC.

The genes are TRBV19 and TRBJ1-1, with 8 bases lining up with TRBD1. Germline values: CDR1 LNHDA, CDR2 SQIVND (reference sequence). The CDR3 sequence is 14 residues long. Trimming removed 9 bases from V and 1 base from J; junction bases left unmatched: 7. The CDR3 sequence is CASATGTGNTEAFF. CDR3 coding DNA: TGTGCCAGCGCAACCGGGACAGGGAACACTGAAGCTTTCTTT.

The chain employs TRBV5-6 and TRBJ1-3; D may be TRBD1 (5 bases). Trimming removed 4 bases from V and 0 bases from J, with 11 bases in between. This CDR3 spans 15 amino acids. Per the germline V gene, CDR1 is SGHDT and CDR2 is YYEEEE. The CDR3 DNA sequence: TGTGCCAGCAGCACGGGACCGGACTCTGGAAACACCATATATTTT. It is translated as CASSTGPDSGNTIYF.

The gene calls are TRBV27 and TRBJ2-1; D is perhaps TRBD2 (5 bases). CDR1 is MNHEY and CDR2 is SMNVEV in the germline V gene (reference sequence). CDR3 length: 13 residues. V lost 7 bases to trimming and J lost 9 bases, with 16 bases between them. The CDR3 loop is CASISVGNGEQFF. The DNA for the CDR3 is TGTGCCAGCATTTCCGTCGGGAATGGTGAGCAGTTCTTC.

The chain joins TRBV27 to TRBJ2-2; TRBD1 might be the D (5 bases). This CDR3 has 16 residues. Trimming cost V 6 bases and J 7 bases, with 21 bases left between them. Germline V lookup: CDR1 MNHEY, CDR2 SMNVEV (reference sequence). CDR3 DNA: TGTGCCAGCAGATATAAAGACAGAGTCTTGGGCGGGGAGCTGTTTTTT. Translating gives CASRYKDRVLGGELFF.

The chain links TRBV7-9 to TRBJ2-2; 7 bases align to TRBD2. Germline CDR1 is SEHNR and CDR2 is FQNEAQ (reference sequence). The CDR3 consists of 15 residues. With 5 bases clipped from V and 3 bases from J, the junction kept 6 bases outside the gene matches. This CDR3 reads CASSRGLEDTGELFF. The CDR3 bases are TGTGCCAGCAGCCGCGGACTAGAGGACACCGGGGAGCTGTTTTTT.

The chain has TRBV7-9 and TRBJ1-1; D is unclear. Trimming pared 6 bases from V and 4 bases from J, leaving 6 bases between. The germline V gene has CDR1 SEHNR and CDR2 FQNEAQ (reference sequence). CDR3 length: 11 amino acids. CDR3 in amino acids: CASRLGTEAFF. In DNA form, the CDR3 reads TGTGCCAGCAGGCTCGGCACTGAAGCTTTCTTT.

The V and J genes are TRBV28 and TRBJ2-3; possibly TRBD1 or TRBD2 for D (5 bases each). V was trimmed by 7 bases and J by 5 bases, leaving 22 bases between them. Germline values: CDR1 MDHEN, CDR2 SYDVKM. The CDR3 has 16 amino acids. The CDR3 coding sequence is TGTGCCAGCACCATCTTCGGGGCCCCTTACAGAGATACGCAGTATTTT. It is translated as CASTIFGAPYRDTQYF.